This T cell receptor (beta chain) was profiled in a study of shared clonotypes between healthy human individuals. On the study more broadly: Each donor contributed plates that comprised three CD4 naive, three CD4 memory, two CD8 naive and one CD8 memory.

The authors distributed each subset's genomic DNA evenly over several immunoSEQ plates. The method was immunoSEQ multiplex PCR; TCRdb's version includes in-frame clones alone and lacks a portion of them. The repertoire holds nearly 750,000 clones, with roughly 72% as singletons. Naive CD4+ cells were CD45RA-selected; the remaining cells were memory. V was shortened by 1 base and J by 7 bases, with 17 bases between the two germline ends. CDR3 size: 16 residues. CDR1 is KGHSH, CDR2 LQKENI, per germline. The chain links TRBV18 to TRBJ2-4, with D maybe TRBD2 (6 bases). Specimen: memory CD4+ T cells sorted from blood. Stated subset: CD45RA-negative fraction. The TCR was taken from a woman under 40 in good health. In DNA form, the CDR3 reads TGTGCCAGCTCACCACTCCGAGGAGGGCCTGGGAACATTCAGTACTTC. Amino acids: CASSPLRGGPGNIQYF.